These T cell receptor beta chains were read from a single sample in a study of CD8+ T cells in alopecia areata. Clones were read by immunoSEQ multiplex PCR, and TCRdb kept only the in-frame ones, dropping some. The top ten hold about a sixth of the sample, which has roughly 65,000 clones, about 45% seen once. The sample in question was CD8+ T cells sorted from blood, obtained at week 0. These receptors were taken from a human donor with alopecia areata. Both conserved end residues are part of each CDR3. Some rows mark clone size as missing; the rest say once, few, many or name a class of expanded clone.

V gene	clone size	J gene	CDR3 protein
TRBV11-2	.	TRBJ2-7	CASGGRNYEQYF
TRBV4-1	few	TRBJ2-5	CASSTSDRVTQYF
TRBV4-3	.	TRBJ2-2	CASSQDLTSGPNTGELFF
TRBV5-6	.	TRBJ2-1	CASSLIRDFNEQFF
TRBV2	few	TRBJ1-5	CASSEYQPWEPQHF
TRBV29-1	few	TRBJ2-3	CSVQGTSDSADTQYF
TRBV19	.	TRBJ1-5	CASRGVSNQPQHF
TRBV4-1	.	TRBJ2-7	CASSTRQGDHEQYF
TRBV5-1	.	TRBJ2-7	CASSLWGTSGSPYEQYF
TRBV9	.	TRBJ2-7	CASSPQDRDEQYF
TRBV28	.	TRBJ2-4	CASSLEWLFGIQYF
TRBV7-9	.	TRBJ2-6	CASSLVPVAGANVLTF
TRBV5-6	few	TRBJ2-2	CASSLISGYTGELFF
TRBV28	few	TRBJ1-5	CASSPGASKPQHF
TRBV30	.	TRBJ2-2	CAWSGVGVASGELFF
TRBV13	few	TRBJ2-3	CASSLSTDTQYF
TRBV13	.	TRBJ2-5	CASSIRDRGRETQYF
TRBV29-1	few	TRBJ2-1	CSVDRTSGSSYNEQFF
TRBV14	few	TRBJ2-7	CASSQGMNEQYF
TRBV15	.	TRBJ2-7	CATSRDLAGGNEQYF
TRBV14	.	TRBJ2-7	CASSQDGGVYEQYF
TRBV11-2	medium-sized	TRBJ2-7	CASSLFDFYEQYF
TRBV10-2	.	TRBJ2-1	CASSRAGGPFDEQFF
TRBV10-3	.	TRBJ2-1	CAIGGDSGISSLIEQFF
TRBV27	few	TRBJ1-2	CASSLQGSAYGYTF
TRBV6-5	.	TRBJ2-7	CASSSPSKFYEQYF
TRBV2	few	TRBJ1-2	CASSEGYGMSYGYTF
TRBV29-1	.	TRBJ2-1	CSVEDRGGEYNEQFF
TRBV30	.	TRBJ2-7	CAWSGDRTYEQYF
TRBV15	.	TRBJ2-1	CATSRDAGPGEQFF
TRBV30	.	TRBJ1-5	CAWAGVNSNQPQHF
TRBV27	.	TRBJ2-2	CASSFKREDTGELFF
TRBV30	.	TRBJ1-4	CAWSRTPGEKLFF
TRBV29-1	once	TRBJ2-3	CSVDGIRTGDSELTDTQYF
TRBV4-2	few	TRBJ2-2	CASSLRSGELFF
TRBV4-1	many	TRBJ2-2	CASSTPGGASNTGELFF
TRBV25-1	.	TRBJ1-1	CASSEEGLHTEAFF
TRBV27	.	TRBJ2-5	CASSQRDGQETQYF
TRBV27	few	TRBJ2-1	CASARGYNEQFF
TRBV27	.	TRBJ2-7	CASSLGGSSYEQYF
TRBV27	.	TRBJ2-7	CASSLRQGGAYEQYF
TRBV2	.	TRBJ2-1	CASREYSTVLSYNEQFF
TRBV30	.	TRBJ2-7	CAWSWAPNYEQYF
TRBV7-8	.	TRBJ1-5	CASSPAGQDSNQPQHF
TRBV9	once	TRBJ1-1	CASSPSAGEAFF
TRBV7-9	.	TRBJ2-5	CASSSPDNDGDLTQYF
TRBV9	.	TRBJ2-7	CASSRGLSYEQYF
TRBV25-1	.	TRBJ2-2	CASSDTGEAGELFF
TRBV29-1	.	TRBJ2-7	CSVEYVETGDYEQYF
TRBV19	few	TRBJ2-7	CASSPGAGAYEQYF
TRBV5-1	once	TRBJ1-5	CASSWTGLDQPQHF
TRBV11-2	many	TRBJ1-1	CASSLELNTEAFF
TRBV14	.	TRBJ1-2	CASSQDKTYGYTF
TRBV29-1	.	TRBJ2-7	CSVGDGDYEQYF
TRBV15	.	TRBJ2-5	CATRVSGSIDYQETQYF
TRBV27	.	TRBJ2-3	CASSLKAGRYTDTQYF
TRBV12-5	few	TRBJ2-1	CASGLELAGDEQFF